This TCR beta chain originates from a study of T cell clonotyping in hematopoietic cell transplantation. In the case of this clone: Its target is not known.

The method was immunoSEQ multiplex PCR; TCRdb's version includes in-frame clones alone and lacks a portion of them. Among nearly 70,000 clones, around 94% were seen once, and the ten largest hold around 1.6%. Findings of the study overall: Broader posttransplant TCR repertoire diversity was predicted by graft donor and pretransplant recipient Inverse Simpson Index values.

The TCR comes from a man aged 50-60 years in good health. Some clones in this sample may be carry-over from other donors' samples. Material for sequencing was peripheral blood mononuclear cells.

This chain's CDR3 is CASSSPGQGNEKLFF. Here the CDR3 DNA reads TGTGCCAGCAGCTCGCCGGGACAGGGGAATGAAAAACTGTTTTTT. This chain connects TRBV5-4 to TRBJ1-4; 10 nucleotides align to TRBD1. Germline trimming cut 3 bases from V and 5 bases from J; bases unmatched to any gene: 4. The CDR3 contains 15 residues. The V gene's germline CDR1 is SGHNT and CDR2 YYREEE (reference sequence).